These 32 T cell receptor beta chains were all obtained from the same sample, sequenced in a study of Graves' ophthalmopathy and Graves' hyperthyroidism listed by TCRdb under 2018. Reads for this sample came from an Illumina HiSeq 2000. For repertoire sequencing, TCR beta CDR3 regions were amplified from RNA transcripts. HTBI primers and the Qiagen OneStep RT-PCR kit were used in a first-round RT-PCR, which was followed by a second-round multiplex PCR, size selection and purification. TCRdb trimmed the raw reads at Q25, called clones with MiXCR and kept productive beta chains. Every CDR3 protein is listed once, alongside the most common genes and DNA of its rows. This sample is represented by about 400,000 distinct CDR3 sequences; around 17% of them were singletons. Clones ranked in the top ten supply about 1.6% of the sample. The sample comprised peripheral blood. The receptors shown here come from a woman younger than 35 with Graves' ophthalmopathy. Donor details come from another sample of the same person, matched by shared clones.

This clonotype occurred many times. The rearrangement uses TRBV15 and TRBJ2-5; D uncertain. The length of the CDR3 is 16 residues. In germline, CDR1 is LNHNV, CDR2 YYDKDF (reference sequence). The V end lost 0 bases, the J end lost 0 bases, and 11 bases lay between the germline ends. CDR3 sequence reads: CATSREPHSYQETQYF. The CDR3 region has the DNA TGTGCCACCAGCAGAGAACCACATTCGTACCAAGAGACCCAGTACTTC.

This chain links TRBV19 with TRBJ2-7, with TRBD2 as a possible D gene (5 bases). V lost 5 bases and J lost 7, with 18 bases in between. CDR3 length: 14 amino acids. Looked up from germline, CDR1 is LNHDA and CDR2 is SQIVND (reference sequence). CDR3 sequence reads: CASSAYGGVGEQYF. DNA for the CDR3: TGTGCCAGTAGTGCCTACGGAGGAGTGGGAGAGCAGTACTTC.

This clonotype has at least ten counts. This rearrangement joins TRBV7-8 to TRBJ2-5, with a weak D call TRBD2 (5 bases). V was trimmed by 5 bases and J by 5 bases, leaving 15 bases between them. The CDR3 loop spans 14 amino acids. Germline lookup yields CDR1 SGHVS and CDR2 FQNEAQ. In DNA form, the CDR3 reads TGTGCCAGCAGCCCTCCATCTAGCTTGGAGACCCAGTACTTC. Amino acids: CASSPPSSLETQYF.

Many counts were recorded for this clonotype. For the CDR3, the DNA is TGTGCCAGCAGTTTAGGATTGCAAGAGACCCAGTACTTC. Its translation: CASSLGLQETQYF. V usage is TRBV12-3 or TRBV12-4 and J usage is TRBJ2-5; D gene ambiguous. This CDR3 comprises 13 residues. Trimming stripped 1 base from V and 2 bases from J, with 5 bases between.

This clonotype was seen repeatedly, ten times or more. The chain joins TRBV11-2 to TRBJ2-7; 7 nucleotides line up with TRBD2. Germline assignment: CDR1 SGHAT and CDR2 FQNNGV. Germline trimming cut 0 bases from V and 4 bases from J; bases unmatched to any gene: 6. There are 15 residues in the CDR3. The CDR3 DNA is TGTGCCAGCAGCTTAGAGGATGAGGGACTATACGAGCAGTACTTC. Translated: CASSLEDEGLYEQYF.

This clonotype was recorded at least ten times. As DNA, the CDR3 is TGTGCCACCAGCAGAGATAGTGGGAGCAATCAGCCCCAGCATTTT. It is translated as CATSRDSGSNQPQHF. The gene calls are TRBV15 and TRBJ1-5; D remains unclear. Germline V gene lookup returns CDR1 LNHNV and CDR2 YYDKDF (reference sequence). V was cut by 0 bases and J by 1 base, with 7 bases left in between. CDR3 length: 15 residues.

The chain carries TRBV7-9 and TRBJ1-1, with a tentative D call TRBD1 (6 bases). Germline V gene sequence: CDR1 SEHNR, CDR2 FQNEAQ (reference sequence). The V end lost 3 bases, the J end lost 2 bases, and 10 bases lay between the germline ends. The CDR3 runs 14 residues. The CDR3 protein is CASSFLGQNTEAFF. The CDR3 coding sequence is TGTGCCAGCAGCTTTTTGGGACAAAACACTGAAGCTTTCTTT.

This clonotype was seen ten or more times. This chain connects TRBV20-1 to TRBJ2-7, with TRBD1 identical over 7 bases. CDR1 is DFQATT, CDR2 SNEGSKA, per germline (reference sequence). The CDR3 contains 14 residues. With 5 bases clipped from V and 1 base from J, the junction kept 8 bases outside the gene matches. CDR3 nucleotide sequence: TGCAGTGCTTGGGACAGCCGGTCATCCTACGAGCAGTACTTC. Amino acids: CSAWDSRSSYEQYF.

The CDR3 loop reads CASSYSRGHSNQPQHF. The CDR3 nucleotides read TGTGCCAGCAGTTACTCAAGGGGACACAGCAATCAGCCCCAGCATTTT. V and J are TRBV6-5 and TRBJ1-5; D might be TRBD1 (6 bases). Germline CDR1 MNHEY, CDR2 SVGAGI. Deletions cut 0 bases from V and 1 base from J, with 10 bases between. The CDR3 consists of 16 residues.

This clonotype was observed once. This sequence joins TRBV29-1 and TRBJ1-1; D call uncertain. Trimming took off 4 bases at V and 3 bases at J, with 6 bases between the two ends. Germline CDR1 reads SQVTM; CDR2 reads ANQGSEA. This CDR3 is built from 11 residues. CDR3 DNA: TGCAGCGTTGTGACTTACACTGAAGCTTTCTTT. Translation gives CSVVTYTEAFF. Complete variable domain (other parts from reference TRBV29-1 and TRBJ1-1): SAVISQKPSRDICQRGTSLTIQCQVDSQVTMMFWYRQQPGQSLTLIATANQGSEATYESGFVIDKFPISRPNLTFSTLTVSNMSPEDSSIYLCSVVTYTEAFFGQGTRLTVV.

This clonotype showed up many times. The CDR3 sequence: CASSFIRTGEETQYF. CDR3 nucleotide sequence: TGTGCCAGCAGTTTCATACGGACAGGGGAAGAGACCCAGTACTTC. V usage is TRBV28 and J usage is TRBJ2-5; 9 positions agree with TRBD1. V dropped 3 bases and J dropped 3; count of bases not matched to a gene: 5. The CDR3 is 15 amino acids. The germline V gene has CDR1 MDHEN and CDR2 SYDVKM.

This clonotype was detected ten times or more. The chain's CDR3 is CSAPSFSGGVGGELFF. In DNA form, the CDR3 reads TGCAGTGCTCCTTCGTTTAGCGGGGGGGTCGGCGGGGAGCTGTTTTTT. This chain uses TRBV20-1 with TRBJ2-2, with 11 positions matching TRBD2. Germline CDR1 and CDR2: DFQATT and SNEGSKA (reference sequence). V lost 5 bases and J lost 7; bases outside the gene matches: 12. The CDR3 is made up of 16 amino acids.

This clonotype has at least ten counts. The chain recombines TRBV30 with TRBJ1-5, with D unclear. The germline CDR1 and CDR2 sequences are GTSNPN and SVGIG (reference sequence). The CDR3 consists of 14 residues. Trimming cost V 0 bases and J 3 bases, with 9 bases left between them. The CDR3 nucleotides read TGTGCCTGGAGTGTACTGGAGTTCAATCAGCCCCAGCATTTT. Translating gives CAWSVLEFNQPQHF.

This clonotype was recorded many times. V usage is TRBV20-1 and J usage is TRBJ2-5, with TRBD2 as a possible D gene (5 bases). CDR3 length equals 13 residues. Trimming left V 8 bases short and J 7 bases short, with 20 bases between. The germline V gene has CDR1 DFQATT and CDR2 SNEGSKA (reference sequence). CDR3 in amino acids: CSFPTRLLGTQYF. Written as DNA, the CDR3 is TGCAGTTTCCCGACGAGACTACTGGGGACCCAGTACTTC.

There are a few counts of this clonotype. The V and J genes are TRBV28 and TRBJ2-7; 7 bases align to TRBD2. V shed 8 bases and J 4 bases; nucleotides not matched to a gene: 11. Germline V CDR1 and CDR2: MDHEN, SYDVKM. The CDR3 consists of 14 residues. CDR3 in amino acids: CASGSGTKKYEQYF. The CDR3 nucleotides read TGTGCCAGCGGCTCAGGGACTAAGAAATACGAGCAGTACTTC.

Many counts were recorded for this clonotype. The rearrangement uses TRBV7-9 and TRBJ2-7, with D tentatively TRBD1 or TRBD2 (5 bases each). Germline V gene sequence: CDR1 SEHNR, CDR2 FQNEAQ (reference sequence). CDR3 size: 13 residues. Trimming took 4 bases from V and 2 from J, leaving 9 bases between them. CDR3 nucleotide sequence: TGTGCCAGCAGCTCGGGGACCACCTACGAGCAGTACTTC. Residues: CASSSGTTYEQYF.

The chain recombines TRBV6-2 or TRBV6-3 with TRBJ2-7, with 13 bases aligning to TRBD2. The CDR3 length is 15 residues. V lost 4 bases, J lost 3 bases, and 3 bases stayed unmatched. Germline assignment: CDR1 MNHEY and CDR2 SVGEGT. In nucleotides, the CDR3 is TGTGCCAGCAGTTTTGGGACTAGCGGGGTCTACGAGCAGTACTTC. It codes for CASSFGTSGVYEQYF.

This clonotype was counted many times. The chain combines TRBV3-1 with TRBJ1-1; no firm D call. CDR3 length equals 16 residues. Germline-derived CDR1 and CDR2 are LGHDT and YNNKEL (reference sequence). Between the trimmed V and J ends, which lost 1 base and 5 bases, there was a span of 17 bases. The CDR3 DNA sequence: TGTGCCAGCAGCCAAGCGGTCGGGATTGCGAGAACTGAAGCTTTCTTT. Translated, it gives CASSQAVGIARTEAFF.

Many counts were recorded for this clonotype. The chain combines TRBV14 with TRBJ2-7, with 10 positions matching TRBD2. This CDR3 spans 15 amino acids. Germline lookup yields CDR1 SGHDN and CDR2 FVKESK. Trimming removed 2 bases from V and 3 bases from J; junction bases left unmatched: 4. CDR3 sequence: CASSQTSGAIYEQYF. The CDR3 DNA reads as TGTGCCAGCAGCCAAACTAGCGGGGCCATCTACGAGCAGTACTTC. The variable domain in full, with the rest retrieved from reference TRBV14 and TRBJ2-7, is EAGVTQFPSHSVIEKGQTVTLRCDPISGHDNLYWYRRVMGKEIKFLLHFVKESKQDESGMPNNRFLAERTGGTYSTLKVQPAELEDSGVYFCASSQTSGAIYEQYFGPGTRLTVT.

This clonotype was counted at least ten times. The genes are TRBV15 and TRBJ2-5, with D perhaps TRBD1 (5 bases). Trimming removed 3 bases at V and 2 bases at J, with 16 bases between. The CDR3 totals 16 residues. Germline V lookup: CDR1 LNHNV, CDR2 YYDKDF (reference sequence). CDR3 residues: CATSSSDRSGQETQYF. The CDR3 region has the DNA TGTGCCACCAGCAGTTCGGACCGTTCAGGGCAAGAGACCCAGTACTTC.

This clonotype has a count of ten or more. The chain carries TRBV10-3 and TRBJ2-7; possible D gene TRBD1, 5 bases. The CDR3 is 12 amino acids. From germline, CDR1 is ENHRY and CDR2 SYGVKD. The V gene lost 6 bases and the J gene lost 5 bases, with 11 bases spanning the gap. The CDR3: CAIRISGNEQYF. The CDR3 DNA reads TGTGCCATCAGAATATCAGGGAACGAGCAGTACTTC.

In this sample, this clonotype turned up many times. The chain couples TRBV4-1 to TRBJ1-5; D is undetermined. Trimming stripped 1 base from V and 2 bases from J, with 21 bases between. The germline gives CDR1 MGHRA, CDR2 YSYEKL. The CDR3 is 19 residues long. CDR3 residues: CASSQVLGRADLGNQPQHF. The CDR3 region has the DNA TGCGCCAGCAGCCAAGTACTGGGGAGGGCAGACCTCGGCAATCAGCCCCAGCATTTT.

The gene calls are TRBV6-1 and TRBJ1-6, with 7 bases that match TRBD1. The germline CDR1 and CDR2 sequences are MNHNS and SASEGT. Trimming at V came to 2 bases and at J to 7 bases, leaving 8 bases not matched to a gene. This CDR3 is 16 amino acids long. CDR3 sequence (DNA): TGTGCCAGCAGTGAAATGGCAGGGGGTAGGAATTCACCCCTCCACTTT. Protein sequence: CASSEMAGGRNSPLHF.

In its sample, this clonotype was seen many times. The rearrangement uses TRBV15 and TRBJ2-5, with D maybe TRBD2 (5 bases). This CDR3 comprises 16 residues. With 0 bases removed from V and 3 bases from J, the gap between germline ends came to 14 bases. Germline assignment: CDR1 LNHNV and CDR2 YYDKDF (reference sequence). In DNA, the CDR3 is TGTGCCACCAGCAGAGATCGAGGAGGAGGTAAAGAGACCCAGTACTTC. Translation gives CATSRDRGGGKETQYF.

Only a few counts were recorded for this clonotype. The CDR3 sequence: CASSQLAGQETQYF. Written as DNA, the CDR3 is TGCGCCAGCAGCCAACTAGCGGGGCAAGAGACCCAGTACTTC. This chain links TRBV4-3 with TRBJ2-5; TRBD2 aligns across 9 bases. Germline V gene sequence: CDR1 LGHNA, CDR2 YSLEER. V shed 2 bases, J shed 2 bases, and the junction held 0 bases outside the gene matches. The CDR3 is 14 amino acids.

About this clonotype itself: This may stem from a read error, because a much larger clone lies one nucleotide away. The chain is built from TRBV13 and TRBJ2-7, with a tentative D call TRBD2 (7 bases). The CDR3 spans 15 residues. Germline V CDR1 and CDR2: PRHDT, FYEKMQ (reference sequence). CDR3 sequence: CATSTGGGATYEQYF. CDR3 in DNA: TGTGCCACCAGCACTGGCGGGGGCGCCACCTACGAGCAGTACTTC.

The V call is TRBV24-1, the J call TRBJ2-5; the D gene could be TRBD1 or TRBD2 (5 bases each). V dropped 11 bases and J dropped 5 bases, with 17 bases sitting between them. This CDR3 is 13 amino acids long. Germline values: CDR1 KGHDR, CDR2 SFDVKD. CDR3 sequence (DNA): TGTGCCAGCAGCGGACAAACGGGCGAGACCCAGTACTTC. Translated, it gives CASSGQTGETQYF.

This clonotype was detected ten times or more. This sequence joins TRBV7-9 and TRBJ2-7; TRBD2 matches at 11 bases. This CDR3 has 17 amino acids. V dropped 5 bases and J dropped 2; count of bases not matched to a gene: 11. Germline lookup yields CDR1 SEHNR and CDR2 FQNEAQ (reference sequence). The CDR3 coding sequence is TGTGCCAGCAGCGGCCCTAGGCTAGCGGGAGGACCCTACGAGCAGTACTTC. As protein: CASSGPRLAGGPYEQYF.

This clonotype was seen many times. V and J are TRBV7-8 and TRBJ2-2; 13 nucleotides line up with TRBD2. This CDR3 has 16 amino acids. Germline loops: CDR1 SGHVS, CDR2 FQNEAQ. The V segment lost 5 bases and the J segment 7 bases; nucleotides outside the gene matches: 7. CDR3 sequence reads: CASSLGLAGVSGELFF. DNA for the CDR3: TGTGCCAGCAGCCTTGGACTAGCGGGGGTTAGCGGGGAGCTGTTTTTT.

The chain joins TRBV9 to TRBJ1-5; TRBD1 is a possible D gene (6 bases). V was cut by 3 bases and J by 9 bases, with 13 bases left in between. The CDR3 extends over 13 amino acids. CDR1 and CDR2 (germline): SGDLS, YYNGEE. The DNA of the CDR3 is TGTGCCAGCAGCGACAGGGTTAATGGGCCCCAGCATTTT. Its translation is CASSDRVNGPQHF. Using reference TRBV9 and TRBJ1-5 for the parts outside the CDR3, the full variable domain is DSGVTQTPKHLITATGQRVTLRCSPRSGDLSVYWYQQSLDQGLQFLIQYYNGEERAKGNILERFSAQQFPDLHSELNLSSLELGDSALYFCASSDRVNGPQHFGDGTRLSIL.

This clonotype showed up many times. The chain employs TRBV12-3 or TRBV12-4 and TRBJ1-3; TRBD1 matches at 8 bases. V lost 6 bases, J lost 7 bases, and 8 bases stayed unmatched. This CDR3 spans 14 amino acids. The CDR3 DNA follows: TGTGCCAGCAGCTTTGGACAGGGATGGAACACCATATATTTT. Its translation is CASSFGQGWNTIYF.

This clonotype occurred many times. The chain is built from TRBV28 and TRBJ2-2, with TRBD1 identical over 8 bases. Germline loops: CDR1 MDHEN, CDR2 SYDVKM. This CDR3 is 12 amino acids long. V trimming: 4 bases; J trimming: 8 bases; junction bases outside the gene matches: 0. The DNA for the CDR3 is TGTGCCAGCAGTTGGGACAGGGGGGAGCTGTTTTTT. It encodes CASSWDRGELFF. The full variable domain, its missing parts supplied by reference TRBV28 and TRBJ2-2, is DVKVTQSSRYLVKRTGEKVFLECVQDMDHENMFWYRQDPGLGLRLIYFSYDVKMKEKGDIPEGYSVSREKKERFSLILESASTNQTSMYLCASSWDRGELFFGEGSRLTVL.